This T cell receptor beta chain was identified in a study of graft-versus-host responses after intestinal transplantation. Across the study: Transplantation in recipients was multivisceral, liver-intestinal, or isolated intestinal. All recipients got anti-thymocyte globulin induction, then tacrolimus and steroids for 3 to 4 years. Notes on the study in general: GvH clones occurred in recipient marrow; some first appeared in ileum or blood.

There are a few counts of this clone. V gave up 0 bases and J gave up 10 bases, with 13 bases separating them. CDR3 length: 13 amino acids. From germline, CDR1 is GTSNPN and CDR2 SVGIG (reference sequence). This table comes from immunoSEQ multiplex PCR, and its TCRdb copy is limited to in-frame clones, with some not included. The repertoire includes about 9,000 clones, about a quarter of them detected once, and over 4% sits in the top ten. The culture paired some 200,000 irradiated violet-dye-labeled stimulators with some 200,000 CFSE-labeled responders. The rearrangement joins TRBV30 to TRBJ2-1; D assignment may be TRBD1 or TRBD2 (7 bases each). The TCR comes from a human patient who was an organ donor for intestinal transplantation. The sequences come from alloreactive CD8+ T cells from a mixed lymphocyte reaction culture, collected before transplantation. The subset: CFSE-low proliferating T cells sorted from approximately 6-day pre-transplant mixed lymphocyte reaction (GvH or HvG direction). The CDR3 loop reads CAWSVQGGQEQFF. The CDR3 coding sequence is TGTGCCTGGAGTGTTCAGGGGGGGCAGGAGCAGTTCTTC.